Presented here are 17 T cell receptor beta chains from one specimen sequenced in a study of blood T cell repertoires in COVID-19. TCRdb keeps only in-frame clones here, not all; method: immunoSEQ multiplex PCR. The repertoire holds a few hundred thousand clones, with over 80% as singletons. What was sequenced was peripheral blood. These receptors were obtained from a man aged 60 to 69 who had recovered from COVID-19.

This chain uses TRBV11-3 with TRBJ2-7; TRBD1 aligns across 7 bases. Germline trimming cut 5 bases from V and 6 bases from J; bases unmatched to any gene: 10. Germline V gene sequence: CDR1 SGHNT, CDR2 YENEEA. CDR3 length: 14 residues. CDR3: CASSLRVQGIEQYF. The CDR3 nucleotides read TGTGCCAGCAGCCTCCGGGTACAGGGGATCGAGCAGTACTTC. The whole variable domain, remainder taken from reference TRBV11-3 and TRBJ2-7, is EAGVVQSPRYKIIEKKQPVAFWCNPISGHNTLYWYLQNLGQGPELLIRYENEEAVDDSQLPKDRFSAERLKGVDSTLKIQPAELGDSAVYLCASSLRVQGIEQYFGPGTRLTVT.

This clone has more than one count but fewer than ten. V is TRBV21-1 and J is TRBJ1-6; the D call TRBD1 from the table was never checked on the DNA. TRBV21-1 is designated a pseudogene. The CDR3 runs 16 residues. The CDR3 spells CASSNGDRGRDSPLHF. The CDR3 DNA sequence: TGTGCCAGCAGCAATGGGGACAGGGGGCGCGATTCACCCCTCCACTTT.

The chain carries TRBV7-9 and TRBJ1-2; 9 nucleotides match TRBD1. CDR1 and CDR2 (germline): SEHNR, FQNEAQ (reference sequence). The trim removed 6 bases at V and 0 bases at J, leaving 5 bases unmatched. This CDR3 spans 15 amino acids. The CDR3: CASRDTGGTNYGYTF. The CDR3 region has the DNA TGTGCCAGCAGGGACACAGGGGGCACTAACTATGGCTACACCTTC.

The V and J genes are TRBV6-1 and TRBJ2-2, with TRBD1 identical over 7 bases. The CDR3 extends over 15 amino acids. CDR1 is MNHNS and CDR2 is SASEGT in the germline V gene. After removal of 2 bases from V and 4 bases from J, the junction contained 4 bases not matched to a gene. The CDR3 reads CASSETGEVTGELFF. The CDR3 region has the DNA TGTGCCAGCAGTGAAACAGGGGAAGTCACCGGGGAGCTGTTTTTT.

This chain connects TRBV12-3 or TRBV12-4 to TRBJ2-5; D is unclear. The CDR3 totals 12 residues. Trimming took off 6 bases at V and 4 bases at J, with 9 bases between the two ends. CDR3 sequence reads: CASSDPGETQYF. In nucleotides, the CDR3 is TGTGCCAGCAGCGACCCGGGAGAGACCCAGTACTTC.

The chain joins TRBV18 to TRBJ1-1, with a tentative D call TRBD1 (5 bases). CDR1 is KGHSH, CDR2 LQKENI, per germline. The CDR3 has 14 amino acids. Trimming stripped 1 base from V and 3 bases from J, with 9 bases between. DNA of the CDR3: TGTGCCAGCTCACCACAGGGGTTGGACACTGAAGCTTTCTTT. Protein sequence: CASSPQGLDTEAFF.

The chain links TRBV19 to TRBJ2-7, with TRBD1 identical over 8 bases. This CDR3 region has 14 residues. Germline-derived CDR1 and CDR2 are LNHDA and SQIVND (reference sequence). V lost 5 bases and J lost 6; bases outside the gene matches: 9. CDR3 nucleotides: TGTGCCAGTAGTCACAGGGGGTCTTCCCTCGAGCAGTACTTC. It specifies CASSHRGSSLEQYF. The full variable domain, with the rest looked up from reference TRBV19 and TRBJ2-7, is DGGITQSPKYLFRKEGQNVTLSCEQNLNHDAMYWYRQDPGQGLRLIYYSQIVNDFQKGDIAEGYSVSREKKESFPLTVTSAQKNPTAFYLCASSHRGSSLEQYFGPGTRLTVT.

This chain links TRBV6-6 with TRBJ2-1; 9 nucleotides match TRBD2. The CDR3 covers 19 residues. Germline CDR1 reads MNHNY; CDR2 reads SVGAGI (reference sequence). V was pared by 6 bases and J by 9 bases, with 24 bases of the junction left unmatched. The CDR3 sequence is CASSSASAGTSRRRGEQFF. CDR3 DNA: TGTGCCAGCAGCTCCGCCTCGGCTGGGACTAGCCGACGCAGGGGTGAGCAGTTCTTC.

This chain connects TRBV27 to TRBJ1-5; 9 nucleotides match TRBD1. CDR1 and CDR2 from the germline V gene are MNHEY and SMNVEV (reference sequence). Unmatched junction bases numbered 4, after V lost 5 bases and J lost 2 bases. The CDR3 has 15 amino acids. CDR3 in amino acids: CASSRRQGGNQPQHF. As DNA, the CDR3 is TGTGCCAGCAGTCGGCGACAGGGGGGCAATCAGCCCCAGCATTTT.

The genes are TRBV16 and TRBJ1-5; 8 bases fit TRBD1. Germline V gene sequence: CDR1 KGHSY, CDR2 FQNENV. J was trimmed by 6 bases and V by 2 bases; bases with no gene match: 6. The CDR3 consists of 15 residues. The CDR3 DNA reads as TGTGCCAGCAGCCAAGATACAGGGGGGGCTCAGCCCCAGCATTTT. Encoded protein: CASSQDTGGAQPQHF.

The chain carries TRBV5-1 and TRBJ2-2; TRBD2 matches 10 bases. Germline lookup yields CDR1 SGHRS and CDR2 YFSETQ. The CDR3 is 15 amino acids. V was pared by 0 bases and J by 4 bases, with 0 bases of the junction left unmatched. The CDR3 spells CASSLASGGTGELFF. CDR3 bases: TGCGCCAGCAGCTTGGCTAGCGGGGGCACCGGGGAGCTGTTTTTT.

The V call is TRBV15, the J call TRBJ2-7; TRBD1 agrees at 8 bases. The CDR3 extends over 16 amino acids. The germline V gene has CDR1 LNHNV and CDR2 YYDKDF (reference sequence). V gave up 1 base and J gave up 2 bases; unmatched junction bases: 7. The CDR3 DNA is TGTGCCACCAGCAGAGGGGAGACAGGGGTAACCTACGAGCAGTACTTC. Amino acids: CATSRGETGVTYEQYF. Combining the CDR3 with reference TRBV15 and TRBJ2-7 gives the whole variable domain DAMVIQNPRYQVTQFGKPVTLSCSQTLNHNVMYWYQQKSSQAPKLLFHYYDKDFNNEADTPDNFQSRRPNTSFCFLDIRSPGLGDTAMYLCATSRGETGVTYEQYFGPGTRLTVT.

The V and J genes are TRBV3-1 (or the pseudogene TRBV3-2) and TRBJ2-1; 8 positions match TRBD1. Germline V lookup: CDR1 LGHDT, CDR2 YNNKEL (reference sequence). The length of the CDR3 is 16 residues. V gave up 3 bases and J gave up 2 bases; unmatched junction bases: 6. The CDR3 loop is CASSQGSGGAYNEQFF. CDR3 bases: TGTGCCAGCAGCCAGGGATCAGGGGGCGCCTACAATGAGCAGTTCTTC.

The table lists this clone with a few counts. The DNA of the CDR3 is TGTGCCAGCAGTGAAAACCGGGGGTCTGGAAACACCATATATTTT. It specifies CASSENRGSGNTIYF. This chain joins TRBV2 and TRBJ1-3; TRBD1 is a possible D gene (5 bases). This CDR3 contains 15 residues. Looked up from germline, CDR1 is SNHLY and CDR2 is FYNNEI. Trimming removed 2 bases from V and 1 base from J, with 9 bases in between.

J is TRBJ2-7 and V is TRBV28; D possibly corresponds to TRBD1 (6 bases). Per germline, CDR1 MDHEN and CDR2 SYDVKM. Trimming left V 6 bases short and J 2 bases short, with 17 bases between. This CDR3 spans 15 amino acids. CDR3 DNA sequence: TGTGCCAGCAGCTCACCGGGACAAGTCCCCTACGAGCAGTACTTC. Protein product: CASSSPGQVPYEQYF.

The rearrangement uses TRBV7-2 and TRBJ2-1; maybe TRBD2 (5 bases). V was clipped by 5 bases and J by 0 bases, with 11 bases between them. Per the germline V gene, CDR1 is SGHTA and CDR2 is FQGNSA. The CDR3 is made up of 15 amino acids. The CDR3 DNA reads TGTGCCAGCAGCAGTTTAGGGAGCTCCTACAATGAGCAGTTCTTC. Its translation is CASSSLGSSYNEQFF. The variable domain in full, completed from reference TRBV7-2 and TRBJ2-1, reads GAGVSQSPSNKVTEKGKDVELRCDPISGHTALYWYRQSLGQGLEFLIYFQGNSAPDKSGLPSDRFSAERTGGSVSTLTIQRTQQEDSAVYLCASSSLGSSYNEQFFGPGTRLTVL.

The CDR3 here is CASTQPRGQETQYF. CDR3 DNA sequence: TGTGCCAGTACTCAACCACGGGGGCAAGAGACCCAGTACTTC. The chain joins TRBV19 to TRBJ2-5; perhaps TRBD2 as D (6 bases). The CDR3 runs to 14 residues. Germline-derived CDR1 and CDR2 are LNHDA and SQIVND (reference sequence). The V gene lost 7 bases and the J gene lost 2 bases, with 14 bases spanning the gap.